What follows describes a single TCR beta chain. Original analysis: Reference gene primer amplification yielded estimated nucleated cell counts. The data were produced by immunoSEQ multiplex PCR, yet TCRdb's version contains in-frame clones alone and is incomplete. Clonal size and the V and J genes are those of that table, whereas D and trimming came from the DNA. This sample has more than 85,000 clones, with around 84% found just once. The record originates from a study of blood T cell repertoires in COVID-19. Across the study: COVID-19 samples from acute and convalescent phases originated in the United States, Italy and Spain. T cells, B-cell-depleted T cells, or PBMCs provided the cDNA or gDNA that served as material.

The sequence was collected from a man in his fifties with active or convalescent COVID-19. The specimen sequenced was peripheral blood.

Here the CDR3 reads CASSGTGDKRPQHF. CDR3 DNA sequence: TGTGCCAGCAGTGGGACAGGGGATAAGCGGCCCCAGCATTTT. The chain combines TRBV2 with TRBJ1-5, with TRBD1 matching 9 bases. The germline V gene has CDR1 SNHLY and CDR2 FYNNEI. This CDR3 comprises 14 residues. Trimming at V came to 4 bases and at J to 9 bases, leaving 7 bases not matched to a gene.